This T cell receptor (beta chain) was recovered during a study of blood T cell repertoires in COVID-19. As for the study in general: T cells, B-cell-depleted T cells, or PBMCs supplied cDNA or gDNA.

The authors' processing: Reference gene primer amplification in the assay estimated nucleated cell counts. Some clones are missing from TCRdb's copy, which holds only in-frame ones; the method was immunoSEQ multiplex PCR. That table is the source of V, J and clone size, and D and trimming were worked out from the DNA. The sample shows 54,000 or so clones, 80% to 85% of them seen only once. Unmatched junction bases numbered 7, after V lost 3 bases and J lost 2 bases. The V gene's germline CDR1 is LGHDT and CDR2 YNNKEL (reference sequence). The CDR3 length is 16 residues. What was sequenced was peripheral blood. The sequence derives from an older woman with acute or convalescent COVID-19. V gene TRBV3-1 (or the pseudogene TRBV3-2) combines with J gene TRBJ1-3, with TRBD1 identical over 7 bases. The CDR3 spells CASSQFYRGPGNTIYF. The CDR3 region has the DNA TGTGCCAGCAGCCAGTTCTACAGGGGACCTGGAAACACCATATATTTT.